The source of this TCR beta chain is a study of blood T cell repertoires in COVID-19. J was trimmed by 6 bases and V by 1 base; bases with no gene match: 2. The germline V gene has CDR1 MDHEN and CDR2 SYDVKM. This CDR3 has 14 amino acids. Assay used: immunoSEQ multiplex PCR; TCRdb lists only in-frame clones, some missing. The sample comprises fewer than 300,000 clones, around 89% of which are singletons, and roughly 0.8% rests with the top ten. The clonotype comes from a man younger than 40 with acute or convalescent COVID-19. The chain joins TRBV28 to TRBJ1-5; 8 positions agree with TRBD1. The sequenced sample consisted of peripheral blood. CDR3 in DNA: TGTGCCAGCAGTTTATACAGGGGGGTTCAGCCCCAGCATTTT. Its protein is CASSLYRGVQPQHF.